A single TCR beta chain is shown here with its context. The V gene's germline CDR1 is ENHRY and CDR2 SYGVKD. J gave up 3 bases and V 2 bases, and 7 bases lay outside the gene matches. This CDR3 region has 17 residues. This record comes from a study of blood T cell repertoires in COVID-19. Study as a whole: Samples representing acute and convalescent COVID-19 were sourced from the United States, Italy and Spain. The cDNA or gDNA used as material had been derived from T cells, B-cell-depleted T cells, or PBMCs.

Only in-frame clones appear in the TCRdb table, and some are missing; sequencing was by immunoSEQ multiplex PCR. The sample consists of about 130,000 clones, roughly 85% of them appearing once. Sequencing was done on a sample of peripheral blood. This chain connects TRBV10-3 to TRBJ2-3, with 11 bases lining up with TRBD2. This clonotype was sampled from an elderly woman with COVID-19, enrolled during active disease. The CDR3 DNA reads as TGTGCCATCAGTGAGCGAACTAGCGGGAGAAGTACAGATACGCAGTATTTT. This sequence encodes CAISERTSGRSTDTQYF.